These T cell receptor beta chains were read from a single sample in a study of OX40 agonist ivuxolimab in advanced cancers. Repertoires were generated with immunoSEQ multiplex PCR, while TCRdb's copy carries only in-frame clones and drops some. The repertoire includes roughly 80,000 clones, just under 85% of them detected once, and 1.5% to 2% sits in the top ten. The source was CD4+ or CD8+ T cells sorted from blood, collected in a trial of the OX40 agonist ivuxolimab. The receptors come from an adult with an advanced solid tumor such as melanoma, head and neck, liver or kidney cancer. Both conserved end residues are part of each CDR3.

V gene,CDR3 length,CDR3 protein
TRBV29-1,14,CSVELAGMYYEQYF
TRBV6-6,13,CASTRGLGETQYF
TRBV7-8,14,CASSLGRRAPEQYF
TRBV18,13,CASSPGVAGELFF
TRBV5-4,15,CASSGGVTTNYGYTF
TRBV5-8,14,CASSLRQAQETQYF
TRBV14,14,CASSPSIMTTEAFF
TRBV6-6,15,CASSELAGVYNEQFF
TRBV5-1,14,CASSSGMITDTQYF
TRBV6-6,11,CASSKGDTIYF
TRBV18,15,CASSPGLVSGDEQYF
TRBV28,15,CASSSPLSTPEKLFF
TRBV18,14,CASSPVRDADTQYF
TRBV14,15,CASSQEWRATYEQYF
TRBV28,17,CASSLRREAGYQETQYF
TRBV2,14,CASRARQGAPEAFF
TRBV2,14,CASLIGGSNTEAFF
TRBV19,13,CASSMGEAYEQYF